This section outlines one T cell receptor (beta chain) sequence together with its context. This clone's antigen is unknown. Nothing much larger sits one base from this clone, and base qualities are not available. Using the deep immunoSEQ assay, TCR CDR3 regions were amplified from genomic DNA by multiplex PCR. Extracted genomic DNA from each cell subset was distributed evenly across all wells of several immunoSEQ 96-well plates, and each plate was treated as a replicate. For sorted subsets, 200 to 250 ng genomic DNA, equal to 25,000 to 35,000 T cell genomes, was loaded into each replicate PCR. Purified libraries were measured with a Qubit 3.0 fluorometer, size-checked on a Bioanalyzer 2100, and measured again with the KAPA Library Quantification kit. Each immunoSEQ 96-well plate was sequenced on its own single-read 150-cycle Illumina NextSeq 550 flow cell. The study's own analysis went as follows. Because only junctional sequences without quality scores were contained in the immunoSEQ output, filtering matching that applied to full-length reads could not be performed. Sequences were annotated with PyIR, a Python wrapper for IgBLAST v1.9, and V/J genes and CDR3 were assigned using IMGT germline references. Reads were filtered out if the reads had weak V/J assignments (E-value above 1e-6), no CDR3, stop codons, out-of-frame junctions, or ambiguous translated residues. V3J clonotypes were defined as sequences sharing the same inferred V gene, J gene, and CDR3 amino acid sequence. Percentage overlap between repertoires was computed as shared unique clonotypes divided by the size of the smaller repertoire. Richness of each repertoire was evaluated using RTK rarefaction, the Chao1 estimator, and Recon v2.1 estimates of unobserved clonotypes. OLGA was used to compute generation probabilities for all TCRbeta clonotypes that the gDNA method yielded from a few donors. This is the immuneACCESS table as TCRdb keeps it, with only in-frame sequences that have V and J called. A part of the clones is gone; compared with another copy, unresolved V genes explain less than half, and the rest is unexplained. From that table come the V and J calls and clone size; the DNA was used to work out D and trimming. The sample data list under 2,000,000 clones, and about 95% of these were observed just once. The ten largest clonotypes hold 1% to 1.5% of the sample.

These data come from a study of shared clonotypes between healthy human individuals (dated by TCRdb to the early 2020s). Background for the entire study: Two women and a few men aged 18 to 49 years were included in the cohort. Per donor, three plates each were used for CD4 naive and CD4 memory, two for CD8 naive, and one for CD8 memory. To estimate repertoire size and how much clonotype sharing occurs between individuals, the study deeply sequenced the blood TCR repertoires of roughly 5 healthy adults. To increase sequencing depth and limit assay-specific biases, different laboratories used diverse techniques to prepare libraries and sequence TCR repertoires. Each donor's leukapheresis produced roughly between roughly 0.85 and 10 billion PBMCs.

CD8 naive samples were CD45RO-negative cells positively selected for CCR7, giving a CD45RA+CCR7+ population that excluded TemRA cells. Donors were healthy HIV-negative adults with no recently reported acute infections or vaccinations. Every donor was a Caucasian adult living in Nashville, Tennessee, USA. Blood was obtained by leukapheresis, after which PBMCs were separated by Ficoll-Histopaque density gradient centrifugation and cryopreserved in liquid nitrogen vapor phase. Purity and quantity of every magnetically sorted T cell population were checked by analytical flow cytometry. Each sorted fraction had its genomic DNA isolated and then quantified by UV absorbance on a Nanodrop 2000c. Broader findings and caveats from the paper: Higher generation probabilities were observed for clonotypes shared by all four sorted-subset donors than for non-shared clonotypes. Pairwise subsampling indicated that sequencing depth was expected to affect the degree of clonotype sharing among donors. The genetic and exposure-history diversity represented was limited by the small number of donors. Across a few donors, 5% to 6% of naive CD4, approximately 3.6% of naive CD8, 2% to 2.5% of memory CD4, and approximately 0.4% of memory CD8 clonotypes were shared. Even with the large sequencing depth, rarefaction of the sorted-subset datasets indicated that sequencing was incomplete. Naive subsets generally had larger estimated clonotype richness than memory subsets did. Sampling was restricted to blood, and TCR repertoires in tissue are likely to differ from TCR repertoires in blood.

The CDR3 holds 16 amino acids from the cysteine to the phenylalanine. Only CDR3 DNA is held: 48 bases, read in frame from base 1. Taken from the germline V gene (reference sequence), the CDR1 and CDR2 loops are PRHDT and FYEKMQ. Trimmed from V: 4 bases; trimmed from J: 0 bases; junction bases lacking a gene match: 8. The sequenced sample consisted of naive CD8+ T cells sorted from blood. The intended sense of this specimen's cell subset or site label: CD45RA+CCR7+. The TCR originated in a man aged 18 to 35 in good health. The chain is encoded by TRBV13 joined to TRBJ2-7; TRBD1 matches 8 bases in the middle. The nucleotide sequence is TGTGCCAGCAGCTCCATCGGACAGGGAAGCTCCTACGAGCAGTACTTC. It encodes CASSSIGQGSSYEQYF. When the CDR3 is completed using the reference TRBV13 and TRBJ2-7 genes on either side, the full variable domain is AAGVIQSPRHLIKEKRETATLKCYPIPRHDTVYWYQQGPGQDPQFLISFYEKMQSDKGSIPDRFSAQQFSDYHSELNMSSLELGDSALYFCASSSIGQGSSYEQYFGPGTRLTVT.